The 24 T cell receptor beta chains below come from one sample, sequenced in a study of shared clonotypes between healthy human individuals. The data were produced by immunoSEQ multiplex PCR, yet TCRdb's version contains in-frame clones alone and is incomplete. Here the sample spans hundreds of thousands of clones, under 80% being singletons. The source material was memory CD4+ T cells sorted from blood. The subset was: CD45RA-negative fraction. The receptor set was obtained from a woman in her 30s in good health.

This clone was picked up one time. The V and J genes are TRBV18 and TRBJ1-1; perhaps TRBD1 as D (5 bases). The CDR3 spans 15 residues. V was shortened by 6 bases and J by 5 bases, with 19 bases between the two germline ends. CDR1 KGHSH and CDR2 LQKENI come from the germline V gene. The CDR3 sequence: CASSQGAGSETEAFF. CDR3 nucleotide sequence: TGTGCCAGCTCTCAAGGGGCAGGGAGTGAAACTGAAGCTTTCTTT.

This clone was found many times. The rearrangement links TRBV30 to TRBJ2-7, with a possible D match to TRBD1 (6 bases). This CDR3 has 15 residues. V gave up 3 bases and J gave up 2 bases, with 17 bases separating them. Germline V gene data show CDR1 as GTSNPN and CDR2 as SVGIG (reference sequence). The CDR3 reads CAWRTGQPGAYEQYF. In DNA form, the CDR3 reads TGTGCCTGGAGAACCGGACAGCCCGGAGCCTACGAGCAGTACTTC. Supplemented by reference TRBV30 and TRBJ2-7, the full variable domain reads SQTIHQWPATLVQPVGSPLSLECTVEGTSNPNLYWYRQAAGRGLQLLFYSVGIGQISSEVPQNLSASRPQDRQFILSSKKLLLSDSGFYLCAWRTGQPGAYEQYFGPGTRLTVT.

This chain joins TRBV10-1 and TRBJ2-7; 10 positions agree with TRBD2. In germline, CDR1 is WNHNN, CDR2 SYGVQD (reference sequence). This CDR3 is built from 15 residues. V was pared by 2 bases and J by 4 bases, with 5 bases of the junction left unmatched. CDR3 nucleotide sequence: TGCGCCAGCAGTGAGATAGGACTAGCGGATTACGAGCAGTACTTC. This sequence encodes CASSEIGLADYEQYF.

The rearrangement joins TRBV28 to TRBJ2-7; the match to TRBD1 covers 9 bases. The germline V gene has CDR1 MDHEN and CDR2 SYDVKM. Trimming took 5 bases from V and 3 from J; bases not matched to a gene: 5. The length of the CDR3 is 14 residues. In DNA, the CDR3 is TGTGCCAGCAGTCGTCGACAGGGGGGCTACGAGCAGTACTTC. This encodes CASSRRQGGYEQYF.

This sequence joins TRBV9 and TRBJ2-3; D is perhaps TRBD2 (6 bases). This CDR3 has 15 amino acids. Looked up from germline, CDR1 is SGDLS and CDR2 is YYNGEE. Between the trimmed V and J ends, which lost 4 bases and 2 bases, there was a span of 14 bases. The CDR3 loop is CASSPQLAITDTQYF. CDR3 bases: TGTGCCAGCAGCCCCCAACTAGCAATCACAGATACGCAGTATTTT.

CDR3 protein: CSVVLQATYEQYF. DNA for the CDR3: TGCAGCGTTGTTTTACAGGCCACCTACGAGCAGTACTTC. The rearrangement links TRBV29-1 to TRBJ2-7, with a possible D match to TRBD1 (5 bases). Germline values: CDR1 SQVTM, CDR2 ANQGSEA. With 4 bases removed from V and 2 bases from J, the gap between germline ends came to 12 bases. The CDR3 consists of 13 residues.

This chain joins TRBV25-1 and TRBJ2-2; 9 positions match TRBD1. The CDR3 is 14 amino acids. Germline V gene sequence: CDR1 MGHDK, CDR2 SYGVNS. V was pared by 7 bases and J by 3 bases, with 3 bases of the junction left unmatched. The CDR3 nucleotides are TGTGCCAGCAACCGGGACAGGGACACCGGGGAGCTGTTTTTT. It codes for CASNRDRDTGELFF.

The genes are TRBV2 and TRBJ2-5; 8 positions agree with TRBD1. V trimming: 7 bases; J trimming: 4 bases; junction bases outside the gene matches: 11. This CDR3 is built from 15 residues. Per the germline V gene, CDR1 is SNHLY and CDR2 is FYNNEI. This chain's CDR3 is CASNYGQGWGETQYF. The DNA for the CDR3 is TGTGCCAGCAACTACGGACAGGGATGGGGAGAGACCCAGTACTTC.

This clone was seen only once. This chain uses TRBV9 with TRBJ2-5; TRBD2 matches at 8 bases. The V gene end was trimmed by 4 bases and the J gene end by 4 bases; junction bases not matched to a gene: 6. Per germline, CDR1 SGDLS and CDR2 YYNGEE. The CDR3 totals 14 residues. DNA of the CDR3: TGTGCCAGCAGCCGCGGGAGGCAGGGAGAGACCCAGTACTTC. It is translated as CASSRGRQGETQYF.

V gene TRBV5-1 combines with J gene TRBJ1-1; D possibly corresponds to TRBD1 (6 bases). The germline V and J ends were trimmed by 5 bases and 1 base, with 12 bases remaining between them. This CDR3 is 14 amino acids long. CDR1 is SGHRS, CDR2 YFSETQ, per germline. The CDR3 sequence: CASRRDTSNTEAFF. As DNA, the CDR3 is TGCGCCAGCAGGAGGGACACCTCGAACACTGAAGCTTTCTTT.

Comment on this clone: Other nucleotide sequences from this sample produce the same CDR3. This chain connects TRBV28 to TRBJ1-5; the D is unclear. Trimming pared 2 bases from V and 4 bases from J, leaving 12 bases between. The germline CDR1 and CDR2 sequences are MDHEN and SYDVKM. The CDR3 spans 15 residues. Written as DNA, the CDR3 is TGTGCCAGCAGTTTAGTCGGTGCGAGGAATCAGCCCCAGCATTTT. Translated: CASSLVGARNQPQHF.

V and J are TRBV2 and TRBJ2-7, with D perhaps TRBD1 or TRBD2 (5 bases each). V was pared by 6 bases and J by 3 bases, with 18 bases between. Germline V gene data show CDR1 as SNHLY and CDR2 as FYNNEI. This CDR3 spans 15 amino acids. The CDR3 bases are TGTGCCAGCAGCACTACAACCCTGGGGGTCTACGAGCAGTACTTC. Translating gives CASSTTTLGVYEQYF.

The chain employs TRBV6-1 and TRBJ2-5; D unresolved. This CDR3 region has 11 residues. The V gene's germline CDR1 is MNHNS and CDR2 SASEGT. V was cut by 4 bases and J by 3 bases, with 3 bases left in between. CDR3 region: CASSAKETQYF. DNA of the CDR3: TGTGCCAGCAGTGCTAAAGAGACCCAGTACTTC.

V is TRBV5-1 and J is TRBJ2-7; TRBD1 might be the D (5 bases). The V end lost 2 bases, the J end lost 4 bases, and 10 bases lay between the germline ends. The CDR3 consists of 13 residues. CDR1 SGHRS and CDR2 YFSETQ come from the germline V gene. The CDR3: CASSFDSFYEQYF. The CDR3 DNA reads as TGCGCCAGCAGCTTTGACAGCTTTTACGAGCAGTACTTC.

The V call is TRBV6-1, the J call TRBJ2-7; 7 bases map to TRBD1. V shed 5 bases, J shed 2 bases, and the junction held 9 bases outside the gene matches. In germline, CDR1 is MNHNS, CDR2 SASEGT. This CDR3 is built from 15 residues. In DNA, the CDR3 is TGTGCCAGCAGTATCTCGGGACAGATAACCTACGAGCAGTACTTC. Translating it yields CASSISGQITYEQYF.

This chain connects TRBV28 to TRBJ2-5; TRBD1 aligns across 8 bases. Germline CDR1 MDHEN, CDR2 SYDVKM. The CDR3 consists of 14 residues. Trimming removed 6 bases from V and 4 bases from J; junction bases left unmatched: 7. CDR3 in amino acids: CASRAPTGVETQYF. CDR3 bases: TGTGCCAGCAGGGCCCCGACAGGGGTAGAGACCCAGTACTTC. Together with reference TRBV28 and TRBJ2-5, the CDR3 gives the full variable domain: DVKVTQSSRYLVKRTGEKVFLECVQDMDHENMFWYRQDPGLGLRLIYFSYDVKMKEKGDIPEGYSVSREKKERFSLILESASTNQTSMYLCASRAPTGVETQYFGPGTRLLVL.

This clone came up once. V is TRBV7-9 and J is TRBJ2-7; 8 bases line up with TRBD1. Germline CDR1 reads SEHNR; CDR2 reads FQNEAQ (reference sequence). With V trimmed by 5 bases and J by 2 bases, 5 bases remained unmatched. The CDR3 runs to 14 residues. CDR3 protein: CASSPLQGAYEQYF. CDR3 DNA: TGTGCCAGCAGCCCACTACAGGGGGCCTACGAGCAGTACTTC.

The V and J genes are TRBV19 and TRBJ2-6, with D uncertain. This CDR3 spans 13 amino acids. Germline-derived CDR1 and CDR2 are LNHDA and SQIVND (reference sequence). The V and J ends lost 6 bases and 5 bases respectively, with 8 bases between them. CDR3 bases: TGTGCCAGTAGCACCATGAGGGCCAACGTCCTGACTTTC. Its translation is CASSTMRANVLTF. Full variable domain (outside the CDR3, taken from reference TRBV19 and TRBJ2-6): DGGITQSPKYLFRKEGQNVTLSCEQNLNHDAMYWYRQDPGQGLRLIYYSQIVNDFQKGDIAEGYSVSREKKESFPLTVTSAQKNPTAFYLCASSTMRANVLTFGAGSRLTVL.

The chain employs TRBV5-4 and TRBJ2-7; D unresolved. CDR1 and CDR2 (germline): SGHNT, YYREEE (reference sequence). The V end lost 4 bases, the J end lost 2 bases, and 13 bases lay between the germline ends. The CDR3 contains 14 residues. CDR3 loop: CASSTRSRPYEQYF. DNA for the CDR3: TGTGCCAGCAGCACCAGGAGCCGCCCCTACGAGCAGTACTTC.

The rearrangement uses TRBV10-3 and TRBJ1-5; 7 positions agree with TRBD1. The CDR3 loop spans 15 amino acids. V trimming: 6 bases; J trimming: 1 base; junction bases outside the gene matches: 6. The germline CDR1 and CDR2 sequences are ENHRY and SYGVKD. The DNA of the CDR3 is TGTGCCATCAGCGACAGGGATTTGAGCAATCAGCCCCAGCATTTT. Translation gives CAISDRDLSNQPQHF.

The V and J genes are TRBV5-8 and TRBJ2-7, with 10 bases lining up with TRBD2. The CDR3 has 16 amino acids. Trimming cost V 3 bases and J 2 bases; bases outside gene matches: 8. Germline assignment: CDR1 SGHTS and CDR2 YDEGEE. CDR3 protein: CASSSGGLAGAYEQYF. The CDR3 coding sequence is TGTGCCAGCAGCTCGGGGGGCCTAGCGGGGGCCTACGAGCAGTACTTC.

The chain carries TRBV9 and TRBJ1-6; D is unresolved. CDR1 is SGDLS and CDR2 is YYNGEE in the germline V gene. The ends were cut back, 2 bases at V and 6 bases at J, with 6 bases in the middle. CDR3 length equals 13 residues. CDR3 amino acids: CASSVRSNSPLHF. The CDR3 nucleotides read TGTGCCAGCAGCGTCCGATCTAATTCACCCCTCCACTTT.

This clone showed up just a few times. The chain carries TRBV7-9 and TRBJ2-1; 7 nucleotides line up with TRBD2. The V and J ends lost 2 bases and 6 bases, in that order; junction bases with no gene match: 4. The V gene's germline CDR1 is SEHNR and CDR2 FQNEAQ (reference sequence). This CDR3 comprises 14 residues. Here the CDR3 reads CASSLREGLNEQFF. The DNA of the CDR3 is TGTGCCAGCAGCTTAAGGGAGGGACTCAATGAGCAGTTCTTC.

This clone showed up just once. This chain connects TRBV10-3 to TRBJ1-1; 7 positions agree with TRBD1. This CDR3 is built from 14 residues. V lost 4 bases and J lost 3; bases outside the gene matches: 5. Germline V gives CDR1 ENHRY, CDR2 SYGVKD. CDR3 DNA: TGTGCCATCAGTGTGAGACAGGGTGACACTGAAGCTTTCTTT. Protein product: CAISVRQGDTEAFF.